These 11 T cell receptor beta chains originate from one sample sequenced in a study of CD8+ T cells in alopecia areata. The authors extracted RNA and reverse transcribed it into cDNA as the sequencing template. Profiling relied on immunoSEQ multiplex PCR, and the TCRdb table lists in-frame clones only, not all of them. The sample yields 150,000 to 200,000 clones, over 50% seen once. The source was CD4+ T cells sorted from blood, collected at week 0. The receptors derive from a human donor with alopecia areata.

The V gene is TRBV29-1, the J gene TRBJ2-1; 13 bases are a match to TRBD2. J lost 4 bases, V lost 4 bases, and 10 bases had no gene match. From germline, CDR1 is SQVTM and CDR2 ANQGSEA. The CDR3 has 17 residues. The CDR3 spells CSVVSVTSGGRYNEQFF. CDR3 DNA sequence: TGCAGCGTTGTATCTGTGACTAGCGGGGGGCGATACAATGAGCAGTTCTTC.

This clone occurred a few times. The chain has TRBV6-5 and TRBJ2-1, with D possibly TRBD1 on 6 matching bases. The ends were cut back, 2 bases at V and 6 bases at J, with 17 bases in the middle. The CDR3 is 16 residues long. Germline V gives CDR1 MNHEY, CDR2 SVGAGI. The CDR3 nucleotides are TGTGCCAGCAGTTACACAGGCGTTCAGGGGTTCAATGAGCAGTTCTTC. Translated: CASSYTGVQGFNEQFF.

This clone came up a few times. The rearrangement joins TRBV9 to TRBJ2-1, with 9 nucleotides matching TRBD1. V was clipped by 2 bases and J by 3 bases; unmatched bases: 9. The CDR3 has 17 residues. Germline values: CDR1 SGDLS, CDR2 YYNGEE. The CDR3 sequence is CASSVGVGTGNYNEQFF. The CDR3 DNA reads as TGTGCCAGCAGCGTCGGGGTGGGGACAGGGAACTACAATGAGCAGTTCTTC.

The sample holds many counts of this clone. The chain has TRBV7-9 and TRBJ1-5; possibly TRBD1 for D (5 bases). The CDR3 consists of 15 residues. V was trimmed by 5 bases and J by 5 bases, leaving 16 bases between them. The germline V gene encodes CDR1 SEHNR and CDR2 FQNEAQ (reference sequence). CDR3 loop: CASSPGAGIHQPQHF. The CDR3 coding sequence is TGTGCCAGCAGCCCTGGGGCCGGGATCCATCAGCCCCAGCATTTT.

V and J are TRBV20-1 and TRBJ1-1; no reliable D call. The CDR3 consists of 11 residues. Germline-derived CDR1 and CDR2 are DFQATT and SNEGSKA (reference sequence). The CDR3 sequence is CTPGLGTEAFF. CDR3 sequence (DNA): TGCACCCCGGGTCTTGGCACTGAAGCTTTCTTT.

The chain combines TRBV4-2 with TRBJ2-1, with a possible D match to TRBD2 (6 bases). V lost 0 bases and J 1 base, leaving 13 bases between the germline ends. The germline V gene encodes CDR1 LGHNA and CDR2 YNFKEQ. CDR3 length equals 17 residues. This CDR3 is CASSQEGGGISYNEQFF. CDR3 nucleotides: TGTGCCAGCAGCCAAGAGGGTGGCGGGATTTCCTACAATGAGCAGTTCTTC.

The chain joins TRBV5-5 to TRBJ2-3, with D perhaps matching TRBD1 or TRBD2 (6 bases each). The germline V and J ends were trimmed by 4 bases and 8 bases, with 14 bases remaining between them. CDR3 length: 13 residues. CDR1 is SGHKS, CDR2 YYEKEE, per germline (reference sequence). CDR3 in amino acids: CASSGGLESTQYF. CDR3 sequence (DNA): TGTGCCAGCAGCGGGGGGCTAGAATCTACGCAGTATTTT.

The V call is TRBV7-2, the J call TRBJ2-5; 10 bases line up with TRBD1. This CDR3 spans 16 amino acids. Trimming took 1 base from V and 4 from J; bases not matched to a gene: 6. CDR1 SGHTA and CDR2 FQGNSA come from the germline V gene. In nucleotides, the CDR3 is TGTGCCAGCAGCTTAGATAGGACAGGGGGGAGAGAGACCCAGTACTTC. It translates to CASSLDRTGGRETQYF. Filled out from reference TRBV7-2 and TRBJ2-5, the complete variable domain reads GAGVSQSPSNKVTEKGKDVELRCDPISGHTALYWYRQSLGQGLEFLIYFQGNSAPDKSGLPSDRFSAERTGGSVSTLTIQRTQQEDSAVYLCASSLDRTGGRETQYFGPGTRLLVL.

V is TRBV27 and J is TRBJ1-6, with 9 nucleotides matching TRBD1. The germline V gene encodes CDR1 MNHEY and CDR2 SMNVEV (reference sequence). CDR3 length: 14 residues. V lost 4 bases, J lost 10 bases, and 5 bases stayed unmatched. This CDR3 is CASSSDRGRSPLHF. The CDR3 DNA reads TGTGCCAGCAGTTCGGACAGGGGAAGGTCACCCCTCCACTTT.

This chain uses TRBV5-1 with TRBJ1-6; D is perhaps TRBD1 (5 bases). The V and J ends lost 1 base and 6 bases respectively, with 8 bases between them. The CDR3 length is 14 residues. The germline V gene encodes CDR1 SGHRS and CDR2 YFSETQ. This chain's CDR3 is CASSLRQGNSPLHF. CDR3 coding DNA: TGCGCCAGCAGCTTGAGGCAGGGTAATTCACCCCTCCACTTT.

Comments on this clone: The sample has other DNA sequences that encode this CDR3 too. V gene TRBV7-9 combines with J gene TRBJ2-6, with no clear D. V was cut by 6 bases and J by 1 base, with 4 bases left in between. The CDR3 is made up of 13 amino acids. Germline V CDR1 and CDR2: SEHNR, FQNEAQ (reference sequence). CDR3 residues: CASSASGANVLTF. CDR3 coding DNA: TGTGCCAGCAGTGCTTCTGGGGCCAACGTCCTGACTTTC.